A single sample gave rise to the 22 T cell receptor beta chains below, sequenced in a study of T cell responses to AZD1222 COVID-19 vaccine. Sequenced by immunoSEQ multiplex PCR; TCRdb stores in-frame clones only, minus some. The data contain roughly 110,000 clones, roughly 85% of them seen just once; the ten biggest clones take up around 5%. The sample was peripheral blood, taken 28 days after the second AZD1222 dose. The source of these receptors is an adult who received the AZD1222 COVID-19 vaccine.

The CDR3 here is CASSETSGGAETQYF. In DNA form, the CDR3 reads TGTGCCAGCAGTGAGACTAGCGGGGGGGCAGAGACCCAGTACTTC. The chain links TRBV6-1 to TRBJ2-5; TRBD2 matches 14 bases. V was clipped by 3 bases and J by 4 bases; unmatched bases: 1. Germline V gene data show CDR1 as MNHNS and CDR2 as SASEGT. The CDR3 contains 15 residues.

The chain uses TRBV24-1 and TRBJ1-5, with 8 bases matching TRBD1. Germline lookup yields CDR1 KGHDR and CDR2 SFDVKD. CDR3 length: 15 amino acids. V shed 3 bases, J shed 2 bases, and the junction held 2 bases outside the gene matches. The CDR3 region is CATSDPTGGNQPQHF. The DNA of the CDR3 is TGTGCCACCAGTGATCCGACAGGGGGCAATCAGCCCCAGCATTTT.

The chain uses TRBV14 and TRBJ1-4, with D perhaps TRBD1 (5 bases). This CDR3 region has 17 residues. V was shortened by 3 bases and J by 4 bases, with 18 bases between the two germline ends. Germline V gene lookup returns CDR1 SGHDN and CDR2 FVKESK. For the CDR3, the DNA is TGTGCCAGCAGCCACCACCAGATTACAGGTATTAATGAAAAACTGTTTTTT. It yields the protein CASSHHQITGINEKLFF.

The rearrangement joins TRBV24-1 to TRBJ1-2, with TRBD1 matching over 7 bases. The CDR3 has 14 amino acids. J was trimmed by 8 bases and V by 4 bases; bases with no gene match: 9. From germline, CDR1 is KGHDR and CDR2 SFDVKD. This CDR3 reads CATSDLATGDGYTF. The CDR3 nucleotides read TGTGCCACCAGTGACCTGGCTACAGGGGACGGCTACACCTTC.

The chain couples TRBV5-4 to TRBJ1-6; TRBD1 matches at 7 bases. The CDR3 spans 15 residues. Trimming took 4 bases from V and 0 from J; bases not matched to a gene: 1. CDR1 and CDR2 from the germline V gene are SGHNT and YYREEE (reference sequence). The CDR3 region is CASSRDSSYNSPLHF. CDR3 DNA sequence: TGTGCCAGCAGCCGGGACAGCTCCTATAATTCACCCCTCCACTTT.

This sequence joins TRBV19 and TRBJ2-5; D unclear. V was cut by 4 bases and J by 7 bases, with 7 bases left in between. This CDR3 is built from 11 residues. Germline V CDR1 and CDR2: LNHDA, SQIVND (reference sequence). This CDR3 is CASSTRWTQYF. The DNA of the CDR3 is TGTGCCAGTAGTACGAGGTGGACCCAGTACTTC.

The gene calls are TRBV4-3 and TRBJ1-2; D gene unclear. V was pared by 0 bases and J by 4 bases, with 18 bases between. Germline assignment: CDR1 LGHNA and CDR2 YSLEER. The CDR3 is made up of 17 amino acids. CDR3 in amino acids: CASSQDYSLRSSYGYTF. For the CDR3, the DNA is TGCGCCAGCAGCCAAGATTACTCCCTGAGGAGTAGCTATGGCTACACCTTC.

The genes are TRBV10-3 and TRBJ2-3; TRBD2 agrees at 9 bases. CDR1 and CDR2 from the germline V gene are ENHRY and SYGVKD. The V gene end was trimmed by 0 bases and the J gene end by 0 bases; junction bases not matched to a gene: 4. The CDR3 is made up of 17 amino acids. This chain's CDR3 is CAISESTAGGSTDTQYF. Written as DNA, the CDR3 is TGTGCCATCAGTGAGTCGACGGCGGGGGGGAGCACAGATACGCAGTATTTT.

This chain links TRBV3-1 (or the pseudogene TRBV3-2) with TRBJ2-2, with 10 bases fitting TRBD2. Trimming removed 7 bases from V and 7 bases from J; junction bases left unmatched: 6. In germline, CDR1 is LGHDT, CDR2 YNNKEL (reference sequence). This CDR3 is 14 amino acids long. The CDR3 spells CASTELAGRGELFF. In DNA form, the CDR3 reads TGTGCCAGCACAGAACTAGCGGGGCGCGGGGAGCTGTTTTTT.

V gene TRBV28 combines with J gene TRBJ1-2; D ambiguous. Looked up from germline, CDR1 is MDHEN and CDR2 is SYDVKM. The CDR3 length is 13 residues. Deletions cut 8 bases from V and 8 bases from J, with 18 bases between. The CDR3 region is CASQYPPGYGYTF. CDR3 DNA: TGTGCCAGCCAATACCCCCCCGGGTACGGCTACACCTTC.

The chain carries TRBV19 and TRBJ2-7, with D perhaps matching TRBD2 (6 bases). The CDR3 is 15 amino acids. Germline CDR1 and CDR2: LNHDA and SQIVND (reference sequence). Trimming cost V 6 bases and J 2 bases, with 17 bases left between them. CDR3 region: CASSPAGRPTYEQYF. In DNA form, the CDR3 reads TGTGCCAGTAGCCCGGCGGGACGGCCGACCTACGAGCAGTACTTC.

V and J are TRBV19 and TRBJ2-7, with unresolved D. The CDR3 runs 13 residues. V lost 1 base, J lost 3 bases, and 7 bases lay in between. CDR1 and CDR2 from the germline V gene are LNHDA and SQIVND (reference sequence). CDR3 sequence reads: CASSIGQDYEQYF. CDR3 coding DNA: TGTGCCAGTAGTATAGGGCAGGACTACGAGCAGTACTTC.

The chain employs TRBV24-1 and TRBJ1-5, with TRBD1 as a possible D gene (6 bases). Germline lookup yields CDR1 KGHDR and CDR2 SFDVKD. Trimming removed 4 bases from V and 4 bases from J, with 13 bases in between. There are 15 residues in the CDR3. In DNA form, the CDR3 reads TGTGCCACCAGTGAGACAGGTATCACAAATCAGCCCCAGCATTTT. Amino acid sequence: CATSETGITNQPQHF.

The genes are TRBV7-8 and TRBJ1-1; D is possibly TRBD1 (5 bases). The CDR3 loop spans 16 amino acids. The V gene's germline CDR1 is SGHVS and CDR2 FQNEAQ. V dropped 1 base and J dropped 5 bases, with 17 bases sitting between them. The CDR3 DNA reads as TGTGCCAGCAGCTTAGTTTTGGGGGAAACCGGGACTGAAGCTTTCTTT. The encoded protein is CASSLVLGETGTEAFF.

The chain couples TRBV27 to TRBJ1-3; no clear D. CDR3 length equals 14 residues. Germline V gene sequence: CDR1 MNHEY, CDR2 SMNVEV (reference sequence). The V gene lost 3 bases and the J gene lost 0 bases, with 6 bases spanning the gap. CDR3 in DNA: TGTGCCAGCAGTTTGGGTCGCTCTGGAAACACCATATATTTT. Its protein is CASSLGRSGNTIYF.

The V gene is TRBV1, the J gene TRBJ2-5; TRBD2 is the table's D call, not checked against the DNA. TRBV1 is termed a pseudogene. This CDR3 comprises 15 residues. CDR3: CTSSAALAGAETQYF. CDR3 nucleotides: TGCACCAGCAGCGCAGCTCTAGCGGGGGCAGAGACCCAGTACTTC.

This clone was seen just once. The V call is TRBV9, the J call TRBJ1-6, with TRBD1 identical over 7 bases. In germline, CDR1 is SGDLS, CDR2 YYNGEE. The junction had 11 bases not matched to a gene; V was cut back by 4 bases and J by 10 bases. The CDR3 has 15 residues. The CDR3 region has the DNA TGTGCCAGCAGCTCCAGGGGGGAAGTGAGCTCACCCCTCCACTTT. Encoded protein: CASSSRGEVSSPLHF.

The chain combines TRBV9 with TRBJ1-1, with 11 positions matching TRBD1. The germline V gene encodes CDR1 SGDLS and CDR2 YYNGEE. This CDR3 has 16 amino acids. V lost 4 bases, J lost 4 bases, and 9 bases stayed unmatched. The CDR3 spells CASSPTWTGGGTEAFF. CDR3 sequence (DNA): TGTGCCAGCAGCCCAACCTGGACAGGGGGCGGCACTGAAGCTTTCTTT.

This clone has only a few counts. The chain couples TRBV19 to TRBJ1-1; D might be TRBD1 (6 bases). Germline CDR1 LNHDA, CDR2 SQIVND (reference sequence). Trimming stripped 10 bases from V and 1 base from J, with 19 bases between. There are 15 residues in the CDR3. CDR3 sequence reads: CATLHEGTWNTEAFF. The CDR3 DNA reads as TGTGCCACCTTACATGAGGGGACATGGAACACTGAAGCTTTCTTT. Filled out from reference TRBV19 and TRBJ1-1, the complete variable domain reads DGGITQSPKYLFRKEGQNVTLSCEQNLNHDAMYWYRQDPGQGLRLIYYSQIVNDFQKGDIAEGYSVSREKKESFPLTVTSAQKNPTAFYLCATLHEGTWNTEAFFGQGTRLTVV.

J is TRBJ1-1 and V is TRBV9; D possibly corresponds to TRBD1 (5 bases). This CDR3 is built from 14 residues. Germline V lookup: CDR1 SGDLS, CDR2 YYNGEE. V was cut by 3 bases and J by 3 bases, with 12 bases left in between. As DNA, the CDR3 is TGTGCCAGCAGCGCCGCCGGGGGGGACACTGAAGCTTTCTTT. Residues: CASSAAGGDTEAFF.

The chain recombines TRBV18 with TRBJ1-1; possible D gene TRBD1, 5 bases. CDR3 size: 14 residues. Germline V gene lookup returns CDR1 KGHSH and CDR2 LQKENI. The germline V and J ends were trimmed by 4 bases and 1 base, with 10 bases remaining between them. The CDR3 sequence: CASSLGQGNTEAFF. The DNA of the CDR3 is TGTGCCAGCTCACTGGGGCAGGGGAACACTGAAGCTTTCTTT.

This chain links TRBV3-1 (or the pseudogene TRBV3-2) with TRBJ1-1; 7 bases are a match to TRBD1. The CDR3 sequence is 13 residues long. CDR1 and CDR2 (germline): LGHDT, YNNKEL (reference sequence). The junction had 3 bases not matched to a gene; V was cut back by 4 bases and J by 4 bases. CDR3 nucleotides: TGTGCCAGCAGCCTTTACAGGGGCACTGAAGCTTTCTTT. It specifies CASSLYRGTEAFF.